This is a list of T cell receptor beta chains from one sample in a study of tumor and adjacent non-tumor tissue in lung cancer. TCRdb re-analysed the multiplex PCR reads in MiXCR, keeping a single row per CDR3 protein. The sample lists 65,000 to 90,000 distinct CDR3 sequences; less than 75% were seen once. The sample consisted of lung tumor tissue. These receptors were collected from a woman in her 70s with non-small cell lung cancer. CDR3s include the opening cysteine and the closing phenylalanine or tryptophan. A D gene is named only where the DNA matches it firmly. Part of the rows lack a size; the others show once, few, many or a class for expanded clones.

>TRBD2|-|TRBJ2-1|TRBV28
CANSRSGLAGGPLNEQFF
TGTGCCAACAGTCGGAGTGGACTAGCAGGAGGGCCTCTTAATGAGCAGTTCTTC
>TRBD2|-|TRBJ2-2|TRBV4-2
CASNQEGLAGYTGELFF
TGTGCCAGCAACCAAGAGGGGCTAGCGGGGTACACTGGGGAGCTGTTTTTT
>TRBD1|-|TRBJ1-1|TRBV4-2
CVSSQGGRDTEAFF
TGTGTCAGTAGCCAGGGGGGCAGGGATACTGAGGCTTTCTTT
>TRBD1|few|TRBJ2-2|TRBV28
CASSLIARGLSGELFF
TGTGCCAGCAGTTTAATCGCCAGGGGGCTTTCGGGGGAGCTGTTTTTT
>-|-|TRBJ2-1|TRBV29-1
CSVDQSYDEQFF
TGCAGCGTTGATCAATCCTACGATGAGCAGTTCTTC
>TRBD2|-|TRBJ2-7|TRBV4-2
CDSSQDSPGLACYEQYF
TGTGACAGCAGCCAAGACTCCCCGGGACTAGCGTGTTACGAGCAGTACTTC
>-|once|TRBJ2-5|TRBV11-1
CASSTAEGKTQYF
TGTGCCAGCAGTACAGCGGAGGGGAAGACCCAGTACTTC
>-|-|TRBJ2-3|TRBV9
CASSAHGLGISTDTQYF
TGTGCCAGCAGCGCCCATGGTCTAGGGATAAGCACAGATACGCAGTATTTT
>-|-|TRBJ2-5|TRBV28
CASVMDPFQETQYF
TGTGCCAGCGTCATGGACCCTTTCCAAGAGACCCAGTACTTC
>TRBD2|-|TRBJ2-3|TRBV6-6
CASSWTSGKSTDTQYF
TGTGCCAGCAGTTGGACTAGCGGGAAGAGCACAGATACGCAATATTTT
>TRBD2|once|TRBJ2-1|TRBV4-1
CASRQALGDYNGQSF
TGCGCCAGCAGACAAGCGTTAGGGGACTACAATGGGCAGTCCTTC
>TRBD2|-|TRBJ2-7|TRBV20-1
CSARLGISGSYEQYF
TGCAGTGCTAGATTAGGGATTAGCGGGAGTTACGAGCAGTACTTC
>-|many|TRBJ2-7|TRBV4-1
CASSHPRGPLGSYEQYF
TGCGCCAGCAGCCATCCCCGCGGGCCCCTGGGGTCCTACGAGCAGTACTTC
>-|many|TRBJ1-3|TRBV6-5
CASSSTGSGNTIYF
TGTGCCAGCAGTTCCACAGGGTCTGGAAACACCATATATTTT
>-|-|TRBJ2-7|TRBV29-1
CSVEDARKSDEQYF
TGCAGCGTTGAAGATGCTCGGAAAAGTGACGAGCAGTACTTC
>-|-|TRBJ1-1|TRBV6-5
CAISSRPPRGTEAFF
TGTGCCATCAGTTCCCGACCCCCGCGGGGGACTGAAGCTTTCTTT
>TRBD2|-|TRBJ2-1|TRBV29-1
CSVILRNSGTYNEQFF
TGCAGCGTGATCCTGCGGAATAGCGGGACGTACAATGAGCAGTTCTTC
>-|-|TRBJ2-5|TRBV20-1
CNARETGEVWETQYF
TGCAATGCTAGAGAAACAGGGGAGGTCTGGGAGACCCAGTACTTC